This T cell receptor beta chain is from a study of blood T cell repertoires in COVID-19. Study background: Researchers got acute and convalescent COVID-19 samples from the United States, Italy and Spain. Nucleic acid was either cDNA or gDNA, and it came from T cells, B-cell-depleted T cells, or PBMCs.

Authors' analysis steps: The authors estimated nucleated cell counts from reference gene primer amplification. TCRdb's copy holds only in-frame clones and misses some; the assay was immunoSEQ multiplex PCR. V and J calls and clone size are as listed in that table; D and trimming were resolved from the DNA. The table lists roughly 340,000 clones, 87% of them singletons. Trimming stripped 0 bases from V and 2 bases from J, with 11 bases between. CDR1 is GTSNPN, CDR2 SVGIG, per germline (reference sequence). The CDR3 consists of 15 residues. In Seattle, patients joined the study during active infection and were tracked longitudinally.

The chain is built from TRBV30 and TRBJ2-1; D unclear. The clonotype comes from a woman aged 45-65 years with COVID-19, enrolled during active disease. Sequenced: peripheral blood. CDR3 region: CAWSVRSPTYNEQFF. CDR3 nucleotides: TGTGCCTGGAGTGTACGGAGTCCAACCTACAATGAGCAGTTCTTC.